This is a list of T cell receptor beta chains from one sample in a study of shared clonotypes between healthy human individuals. The protocol was immunoSEQ multiplex PCR, while the TCRdb copy is restricted to in-frame clones and leaves out a portion. The profile shows roughly 2 million clones, 90% to 95% of them singletons. What was sequenced was naive CD4+ T cells sorted from blood. The origin of the receptors is a man aged 18 to 29 in good health. CDR3s leave out the opening cysteine and the closing phenylalanine or tryptophan.

TRBJ2-7	TRBV2	ASSAGNEQY
TRBJ2-2	TRBV28	ASMGTFATGELF
TRBJ2-7	TRBV4-1	ASSQVSRDYEQY
TRBJ2-5	TRBV6-1	ASTEQGAGETQY
TRBJ1-4	TRBV30	AWTTGGNEKLF
TRBJ1-2	TRBV6-1	ASSEALQGDGYT
TRBJ2-7	TRBV7-2	ASSLEGDPSAYEQY
TRBJ2-1	TRBV5-1	ASSLELNLPRNEQF
TRBJ1-1	TRBV7-9	ASSIGQGSRAF
TRBJ2-7	TRBV21-1	ASQAHPEQY
TRBJ2-6	TRBV28	ASSLIMGRGRNFSSGANVLT
TRBJ2-7	TRBV10-1	ASSPGQGSGEQY
TRBJ2-5	TRBV5-1	ASSQDLGTLVKQY
TRBJ1-6	TRBV28	ASTPRHGNSPLH
TRBJ1-1	TRBV18	ASSPQGTEGNTEAF
TRBJ1-5	TRBV9	ASSVGGPPGGRVARDQPQH
TRBJ2-3	TRBV2	AGGLGGRTDTQY
TRBJ1-1	TRBV2	ASSTTEAF
TRBJ1-5	TRBV6-4	ASSEAGGNQPQH
TRBJ1-5	TRBV7-7	ASSLYEGRDQPQH
TRBJ1-6	TRBV4-1	ASSSTAGTGNSPLH
TRBJ2-1	TRBV28	ASSAPGQGAYEQF
TRBJ2-5	TRBV5-1	ASSSLRTQETQY
TRBJ1-4	TRBV2	ASSARQLYATNEKLF
TRBJ2-1	TRBV30	AWSVQRYNEQF
TRBJ2-3	TRBV30	AWSRHRTDTQY
TRBJ1-1	TRBV18	ASSPSQVNTEAF
TRBJ1-5	TRBV7-2	ASSLGGVNQPQH
TRBJ1-1	TRBV4-1	ASRDRGGTEAF
TRBJ2-7	TRBV2	ASKPLSYEQY
TRBJ2-1	TRBV7-2	ASSLGRGHEQF
TRBJ1-4	TRBV4-1	ASSQDRVGGNEKLF
TRBJ1-6	TRBV6-4	ASSAAGPPDNSPLH
TRBJ2-3	TRBV10-1	ASSDTAGGVADTQY
TRBJ2-7	TRBV11-2	ASSLAGQGNYEQY
TRBJ2-1	TRBV11-1	ASSNTVGEQF
TRBJ2-7	TRBV6-4	ASSDSGTSSSYEQY
TRBJ1-5	TRBV19	ASSIGGWQPQH
TRBJ1-1	TRBV18	ASSPVGGQNTEAF
TRBJ2-1	TRBV10-3	AISESARSYNEQF
TRBJ2-5	TRBV11-2	ASSLEPLGGTFQETQY
TRBJ1-2	TRBV28	ASNPAGRIIDYGYT
TRBJ1-1	TRBV11-2	ASSSRWVPATEAF
TRBJ1-1	TRBV2	ASSGLGRGGTEAF
TRBJ2-7	TRBV30	AWSVRRDSYEQY
TRBJ2-1	TRBV18	ASSRDWVSSYNEQF
TRBJ2-3	TRBV30	AWSPKTGRGDTQY
TRBJ2-4	TRBV7-9	ASSQEGLGQNIQY
TRBJ2-2	TRBV30	AWTGLAIRGELF
TRBJ2-1	TRBV5-4	ASRLEFSPDEQF
TRBJ2-2	TRBV15	ATTGAMNTGELF